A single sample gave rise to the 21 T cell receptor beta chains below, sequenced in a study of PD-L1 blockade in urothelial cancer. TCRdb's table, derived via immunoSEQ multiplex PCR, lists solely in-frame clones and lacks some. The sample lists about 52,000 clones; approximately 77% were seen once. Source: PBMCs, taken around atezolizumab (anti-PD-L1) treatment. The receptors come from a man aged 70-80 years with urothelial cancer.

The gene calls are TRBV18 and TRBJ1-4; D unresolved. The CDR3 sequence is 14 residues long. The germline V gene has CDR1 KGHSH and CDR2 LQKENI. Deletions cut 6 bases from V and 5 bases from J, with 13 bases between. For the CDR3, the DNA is TGTGCCAGCTCCCCGGTCGGAGGAAATGAAAAACTGTTTTTT. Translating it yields CASSPVGGNEKLFF.

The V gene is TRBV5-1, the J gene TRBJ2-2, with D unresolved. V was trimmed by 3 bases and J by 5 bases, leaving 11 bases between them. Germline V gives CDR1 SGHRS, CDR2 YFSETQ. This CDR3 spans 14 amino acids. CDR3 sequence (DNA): TGCGCCAGCAGCTCCCAGCCTAGGACCGGGGAGCTGTTTTTT. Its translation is CASSSQPRTGELFF.

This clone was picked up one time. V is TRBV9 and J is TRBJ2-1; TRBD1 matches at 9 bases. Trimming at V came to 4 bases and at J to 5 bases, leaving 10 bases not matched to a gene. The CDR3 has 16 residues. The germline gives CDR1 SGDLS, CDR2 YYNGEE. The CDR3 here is CASSPHVGQGNNEQFF. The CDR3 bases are TGTGCCAGCAGCCCACATGTGGGACAGGGAAACAATGAGCAGTTCTTC.

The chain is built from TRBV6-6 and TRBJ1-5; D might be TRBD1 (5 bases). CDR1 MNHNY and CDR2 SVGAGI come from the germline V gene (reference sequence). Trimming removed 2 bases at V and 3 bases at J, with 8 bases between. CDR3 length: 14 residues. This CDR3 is CASSYGADNQPQHF. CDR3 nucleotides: TGTGCCAGCAGTTACGGGGCAGACAATCAGCCCCAGCATTTT.

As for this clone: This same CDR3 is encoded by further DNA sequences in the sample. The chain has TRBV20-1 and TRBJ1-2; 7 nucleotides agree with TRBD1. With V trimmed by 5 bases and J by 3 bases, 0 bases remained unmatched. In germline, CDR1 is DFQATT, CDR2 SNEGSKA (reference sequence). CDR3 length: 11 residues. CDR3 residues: CSAGTDYGYTF. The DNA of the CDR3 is TGCAGTGCTGGGACAGACTATGGCTACACCTTC.

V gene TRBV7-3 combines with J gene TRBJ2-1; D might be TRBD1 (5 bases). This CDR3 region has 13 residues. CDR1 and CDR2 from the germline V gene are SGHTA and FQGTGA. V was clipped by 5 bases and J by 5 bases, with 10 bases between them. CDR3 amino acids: CASSQDTNNEQFF. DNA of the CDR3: TGTGCCAGCAGCCAGGACACCAACAATGAGCAGTTCTTC.

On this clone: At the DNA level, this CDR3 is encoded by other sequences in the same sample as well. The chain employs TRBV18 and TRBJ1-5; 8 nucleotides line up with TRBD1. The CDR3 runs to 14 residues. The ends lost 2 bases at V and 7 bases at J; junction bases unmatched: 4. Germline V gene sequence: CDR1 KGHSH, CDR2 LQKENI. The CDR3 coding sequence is TGTGCCAGCTCACCAGGACAGGGAGGACAGCCCCAGCATTTT. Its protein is CASSPGQGGQPQHF.

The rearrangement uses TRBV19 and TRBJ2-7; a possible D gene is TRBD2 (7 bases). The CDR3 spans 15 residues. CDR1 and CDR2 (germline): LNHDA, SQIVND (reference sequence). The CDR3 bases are TGTGCTTGGGAGGGGGGGAGAGGGAGCTCCTACGAGCAGTACTTC. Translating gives CAWEGGRGSSYEQYF.

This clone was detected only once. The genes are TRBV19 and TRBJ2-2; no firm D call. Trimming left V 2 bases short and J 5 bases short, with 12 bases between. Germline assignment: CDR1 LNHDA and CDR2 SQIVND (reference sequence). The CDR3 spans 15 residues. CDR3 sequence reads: CASSILGSRTGELFF. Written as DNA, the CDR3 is TGTGCCAGTAGTATACTTGGGTCCAGGACCGGGGAGCTGTTTTTT. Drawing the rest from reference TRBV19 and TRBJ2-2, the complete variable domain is DGGITQSPKYLFRKEGQNVTLSCEQNLNHDAMYWYRQDPGQGLRLIYYSQIVNDFQKGDIAEGYSVSREKKESFPLTVTSAQKNPTAFYLCASSILGSRTGELFFGEGSRLTVL.

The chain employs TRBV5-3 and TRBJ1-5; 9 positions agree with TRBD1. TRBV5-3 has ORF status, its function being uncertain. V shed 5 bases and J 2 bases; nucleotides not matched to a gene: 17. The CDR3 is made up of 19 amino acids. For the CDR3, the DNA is TGTGCCAGAAGGTGTAGGGGACAGGGAATAGGAAAGTGCAATCAGCCCCAGCATTTT. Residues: CARRCRGQGIGKCNQPQHF.

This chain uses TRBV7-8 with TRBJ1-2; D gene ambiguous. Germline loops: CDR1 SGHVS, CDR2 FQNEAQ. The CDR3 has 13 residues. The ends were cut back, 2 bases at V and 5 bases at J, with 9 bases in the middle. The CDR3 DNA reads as TGTGCCAGCAGCTTAACGAGGTTGTATGGCTACACCTTC. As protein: CASSLTRLYGYTF.

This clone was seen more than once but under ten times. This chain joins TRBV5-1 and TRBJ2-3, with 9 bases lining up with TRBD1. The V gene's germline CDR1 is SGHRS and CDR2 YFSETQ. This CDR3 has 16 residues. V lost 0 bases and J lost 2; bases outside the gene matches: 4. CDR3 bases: TGCGCCAGCAGCTTGGGGGGGACAGGGAACACAGATACGCAGTATTTT. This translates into CASSLGGTGNTDTQYF.

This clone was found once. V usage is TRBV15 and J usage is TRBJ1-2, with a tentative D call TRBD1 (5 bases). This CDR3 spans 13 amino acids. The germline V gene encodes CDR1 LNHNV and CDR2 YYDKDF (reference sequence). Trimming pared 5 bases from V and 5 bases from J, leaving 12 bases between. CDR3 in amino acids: CATSPDRKYGYTF. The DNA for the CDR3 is TGTGCCACCAGCCCCGACAGAAAATATGGCTACACCTTC. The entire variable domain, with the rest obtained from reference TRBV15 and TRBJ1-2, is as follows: DAMVIQNPRYQVTQFGKPVTLSCSQTLNHNVMYWYQQKSSQAPKLLFHYYDKDFNNEADTPDNFQSRRPNTSFCFLDIRSPGLGDTAMYLCATSPDRKYGYTFGSGTRLTVV.

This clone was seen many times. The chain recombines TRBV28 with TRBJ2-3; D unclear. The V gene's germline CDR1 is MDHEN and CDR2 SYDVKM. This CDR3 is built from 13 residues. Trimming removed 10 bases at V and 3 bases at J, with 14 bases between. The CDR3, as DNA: TGTGCCACCAAGAAAAGCGCAACAGATACGCAGTATTTT. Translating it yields CATKKSATDTQYF.

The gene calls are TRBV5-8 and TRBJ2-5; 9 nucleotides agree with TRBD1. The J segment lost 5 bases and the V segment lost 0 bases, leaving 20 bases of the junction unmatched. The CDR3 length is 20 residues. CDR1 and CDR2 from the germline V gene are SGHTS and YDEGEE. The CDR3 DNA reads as TGTGCCAGCAGCTTGGATTGGGGTATATTCAGGGACAGGGCTGACGAGACCCAGTACTTC. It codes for CASSLDWGIFRDRADETQYF.

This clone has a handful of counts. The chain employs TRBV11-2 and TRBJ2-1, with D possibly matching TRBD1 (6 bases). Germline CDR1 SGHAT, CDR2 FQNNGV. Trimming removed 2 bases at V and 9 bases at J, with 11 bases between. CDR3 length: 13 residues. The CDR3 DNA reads TGTGCCAGCAGCTTAAAGAGGGGGACTGAGCAGTTCTTC. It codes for CASSLKRGTEQFF.

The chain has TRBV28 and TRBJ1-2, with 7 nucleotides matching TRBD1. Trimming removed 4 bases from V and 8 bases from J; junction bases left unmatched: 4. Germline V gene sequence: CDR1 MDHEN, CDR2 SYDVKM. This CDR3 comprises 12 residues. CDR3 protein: CASSSATGGYTF. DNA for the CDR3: TGTGCCAGCAGTTCCGCGACAGGGGGCTACACCTTC.

CDR3 nucleotides: TGTGCCAGCAGCGTAGAGCCCCTCTTCACAGATACGCAGTATTTT. This sequence encodes CASSVEPLFTDTQYF. The chain is built from TRBV9 and TRBJ2-3; D is unclear. CDR1 SGDLS and CDR2 YYNGEE come from the germline V gene. V lost 0 bases, J lost 2 bases, and 10 bases lay in between. The CDR3 consists of 15 residues.

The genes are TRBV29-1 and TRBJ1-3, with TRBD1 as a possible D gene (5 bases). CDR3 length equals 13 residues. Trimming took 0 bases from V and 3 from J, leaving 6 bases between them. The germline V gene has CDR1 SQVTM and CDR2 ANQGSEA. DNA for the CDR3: TGCAGCGTTGAAGACGGGGGTGGAAACACCATATATTTT. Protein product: CSVEDGGGNTIYF. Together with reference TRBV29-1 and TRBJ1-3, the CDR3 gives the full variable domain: SAVISQKPSRDICQRGTSLTIQCQVDSQVTMMFWYRQQPGQSLTLIATANQGSEATYESGFVIDKFPISRPNLTFSTLTVSNMSPEDSSIYLCSVEDGGGNTIYFGEGSWLTVV.

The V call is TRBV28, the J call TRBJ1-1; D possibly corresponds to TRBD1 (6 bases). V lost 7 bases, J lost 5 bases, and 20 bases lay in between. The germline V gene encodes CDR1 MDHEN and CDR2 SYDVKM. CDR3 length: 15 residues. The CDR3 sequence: CASTPPGRGTTEAFF. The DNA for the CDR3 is TGTGCCAGCACCCCCCCGGGTAGGGGGACGACTGAAGCTTTCTTT.

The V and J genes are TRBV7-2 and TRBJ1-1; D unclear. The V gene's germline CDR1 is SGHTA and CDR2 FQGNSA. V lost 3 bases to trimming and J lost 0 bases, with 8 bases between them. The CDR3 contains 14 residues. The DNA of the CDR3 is TGTGCCAGCAGCTTCACACACATGAACACTGAAGCTTTCTTT. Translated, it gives CASSFTHMNTEAFF.